A selection of T cell receptor beta chains follows, all from one sample in a study of T cell changes during pregnancy in multiple sclerosis. Measured with immunoSEQ multiplex PCR; TCRdb has only the in-frame clones, and not every one. The sample consists of around 40,000 clones, more than 90% of them appearing once. The sample here was CD8+ T cells from peripheral blood mononuclear cells, taken in the third trimester of pregnancy. The receptor source for this set is a female donor with multiple sclerosis, enrolled in a pregnancy study. The CDR3 runs from the conserved cysteine through the conserved F or W. Size values are once, few and many counts, or a class for expanded clones, and some rows have none.

NA	TRBV6-4	TRBJ2-3	CASSDEASTDTQYF
NA	TRBV4-3	TRBJ2-5	CASSRGLAEETQYF
once	TRBV6-5	TRBJ2-2	CASSYVLANTGELFF
NA	TRBV19	TRBJ2-7	CASSFTADSYEQYF
NA	TRBV6-5	TRBJ2-7	CASRIRAGEFDEQYF
once	TRBV28	TRBJ2-1	CASGTRGSYNEQFF
NA	TRBV5-5	TRBJ1-5	CASSLDSDRRQPQHF
NA	TRBV27	TRBJ2-1	CASSLSGRAYNEQFF
NA	TRBV7-9	TRBJ2-4	CASSRSYGAKNIQYF
NA	TRBV4-2	TRBJ2-7	CASSQGLSDGNEQYF
once	TRBV13	TRBJ2-7	CASSNSGTGAYEQYF
NA	TRBV9	TRBJ2-1	CASSALGLAGEQFF
NA	TRBV5-1	TRBJ2-1	CASSSTLAGAFKTYEQFF
NA	TRBV9	TRBJ2-5	CASSLHRGGVQETQYF
NA	TRBV18	TRBJ2-1	CASSPFVEVLQFF
once	TRBV7-9	TRBJ2-5	CASSEIAGGEETQYF
NA	TRBV5-6	TRBJ2-3	CASSLGRGTDTQYF
NA	TRBV13	TRBJ1-4	CASSQEEQGAGEKLFF
once	TRBV29-1	TRBJ2-1	CSVASEIAGPGDEQFF
NA	TRBV27	TRBJ2-7	CASSVSGRGGEQYF
NA	TRBV29-1	TRBJ2-1	CSVPGLAGPFHEQFF
NA	TRBV2	TRBJ2-1	CASSGLAGLTSYNEQFF
NA	TRBV29-1	TRBJ1-1	CSVEEDSGRTEAFF
NA	TRBV6-5	TRBJ1-1	CASSYPGEMNTEAFF
NA	TRBV29-1	TRBJ2-7	CSVQQGYEQYF
NA	TRBV27	TRBJ2-7	CASSPGLAGFISYEQYF
once	TRBV27	TRBJ2-3	CASSLTLLATGSTDTQYF
NA	TRBV19	TRBJ2-1	CASSIGTGGNEQFF
NA	TRBV29-1	TRBJ2-6	CSVVAGTENLSGANVLTF
NA	TRBV9	TRBJ2-5	CASSETGTGWETQYF
NA	TRBV4-3	TRBJ2-1	CASSPGLAGNEQFF
NA	TRBV10-3	TRBJ2-1	CAISGTEYSYNEQFF
NA	TRBV11-2	TRBJ2-7	CASSLVPSGSNNEQYF
NA	TRBV4-3	TRBJ1-2	CASSQGGGGTHGYTF
NA	TRBV28	TRBJ1-4	CASSPLGLSGGEKLFF
NA	TRBV15	TRBJ2-7	CATSSPAPSGVVDEQYF
NA	TRBV14	TRBJ1-2	CASSQSPEANYGYTF
NA	TRBV28	TRBJ1-4	CASSPPWGENEKLFF
once	TRBV5-5	TRBJ1-2	CASSLEWKRLRSIWGYTF
NA	TRBV29-1	TRBJ1-2	CSVEDTLGYTF
NA	TRBV7-9	TRBJ2-1	CASSSASGRISGSYNEQFF
NA	TRBV4-3	TRBJ2-1	CASSQQTVSSYNEQFF
NA	TRBV10-3	TRBJ1-1	CAISESSSRALNTEAFF
NA	TRBV27	TRBJ2-7	CASRTMDRPYEQYF
NA	TRBV27	TRBJ2-7	CAARREGQREQYF
NA	TRBV2	TRBJ2-1	CASSEDPPGTSGSYNEQFF